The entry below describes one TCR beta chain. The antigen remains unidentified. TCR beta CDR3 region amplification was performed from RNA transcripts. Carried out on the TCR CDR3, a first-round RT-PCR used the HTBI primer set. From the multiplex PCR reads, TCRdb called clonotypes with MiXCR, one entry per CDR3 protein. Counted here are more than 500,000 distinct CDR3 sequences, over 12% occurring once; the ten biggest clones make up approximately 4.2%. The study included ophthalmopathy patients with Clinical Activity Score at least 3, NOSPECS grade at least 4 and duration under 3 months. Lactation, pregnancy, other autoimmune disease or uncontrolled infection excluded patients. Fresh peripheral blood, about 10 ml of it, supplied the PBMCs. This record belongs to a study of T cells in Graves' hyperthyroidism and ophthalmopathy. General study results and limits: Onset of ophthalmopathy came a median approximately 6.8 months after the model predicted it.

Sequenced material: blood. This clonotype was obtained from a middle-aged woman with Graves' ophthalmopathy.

CDR3 sequence: CASSIVFGSLLSGNTIYF. The CDR3 DNA reads TGTGCCAGTAGTATAGTTTTTGGGAGTCTTCTCTCTGGAAACACCATATATTTT. The chain has TRBV19 and TRBJ1-3; D unclear. Germline V gives CDR1 LNHDA, CDR2 SQIVND (reference sequence). V gave up 1 base and J gave up 0 bases, with 16 bases separating them. CDR3 length: 18 residues. Supplemented by reference TRBV19 and TRBJ1-3, the full variable domain reads DGGITQSPKYLFRKEGQNVTLSCEQNLNHDAMYWYRQDPGQGLRLIYYSQIVNDFQKGDIAEGYSVSREKKESFPLTVTSAQKNPTAFYLCASSIVFGSLLSGNTIYFGEGSWLTVV.